A single T cell receptor (beta chain) is shown here with its context. Its antigen is as yet unknown. V was clipped by 5 bases and J by 0 bases; unmatched bases: 4. In germline, CDR1 is SNHLY, CDR2 FYNNEI. This CDR3 has 14 residues. The sample is drawn from a study of T cells in Graves' hyperthyroidism and ophthalmopathy. Study-level results: Onset of ophthalmopathy came a median approximately 6.9 months after the model predicted it.

Those patients with uncontrolled infection, other autoimmune disease, pregnancy or lactation were excluded. Using RNA transcripts as the source, TCR beta CDR3 regions were amplified. An initial round of RT-PCR targeting the TCR CDR3 relied on the HTBI primer set. TCRdb analysed the multiplex PCR reads with MiXCR anew, one entry per CDR3 protein. The table lists under 800,000 distinct CDR3 sequences, 14% of them singletons, with 10% in the top ten. The J gene is TRBJ2-7, the V gene TRBV2; 7 bases are shared with TRBD2. This receptor was taken from a young woman with Graves' hyperthyroidism. Sequencing used blood. CDR3 in amino acids: CASSYGGISYEQYF. The CDR3 region has the DNA TGTGCCAGCAGTTACGGGGGGATCTCCTACGAGCAGTACTTC. The full variable domain, in which reference TRBV2 and TRBJ2-7 provide the parts outside the CDR3, is EPEVTQTPSHQVTQMGQEVILRCVPISNHLYFYWYRQILGQKVEFLVSFYNNEISEKSEIFDDQFSVERPDGSNFTLKIRSTKLEDSAMYFCASSYGGISYEQYFGPGTRLTVT.